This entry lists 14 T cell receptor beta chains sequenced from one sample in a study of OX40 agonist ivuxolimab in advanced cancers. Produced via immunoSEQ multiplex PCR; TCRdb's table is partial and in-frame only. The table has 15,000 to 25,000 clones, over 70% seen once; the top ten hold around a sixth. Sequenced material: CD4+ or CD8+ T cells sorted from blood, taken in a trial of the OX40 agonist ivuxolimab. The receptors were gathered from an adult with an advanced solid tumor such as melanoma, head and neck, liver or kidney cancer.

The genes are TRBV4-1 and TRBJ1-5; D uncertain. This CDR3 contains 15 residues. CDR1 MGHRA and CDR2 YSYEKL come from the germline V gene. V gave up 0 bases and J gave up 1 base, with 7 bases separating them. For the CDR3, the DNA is TGCGCCAGCAGCCAAGATCCCGCCAGCAATCAGCCCCAGCATTTT. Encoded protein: CASSQDPASNQPQHF.

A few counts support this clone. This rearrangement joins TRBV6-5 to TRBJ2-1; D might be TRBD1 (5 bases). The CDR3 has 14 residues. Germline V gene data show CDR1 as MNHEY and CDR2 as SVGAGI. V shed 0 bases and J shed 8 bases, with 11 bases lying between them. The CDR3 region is CASSYSGPGYEQFF. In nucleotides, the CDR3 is TGTGCCAGCAGTTACTCGGGCCCAGGGTATGAGCAGTTCTTC.

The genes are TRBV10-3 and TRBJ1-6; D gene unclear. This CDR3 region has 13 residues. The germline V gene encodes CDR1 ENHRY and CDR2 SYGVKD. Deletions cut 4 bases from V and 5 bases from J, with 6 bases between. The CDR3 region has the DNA TGTGCCATCAGTGTAAGGGATAATTCACCCCTCCACTTT. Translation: CAISVRDNSPLHF.

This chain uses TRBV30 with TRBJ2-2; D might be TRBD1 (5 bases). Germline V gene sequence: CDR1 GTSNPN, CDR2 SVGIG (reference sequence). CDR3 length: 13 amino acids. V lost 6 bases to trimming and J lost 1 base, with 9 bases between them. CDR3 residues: CACPTENTGELFF. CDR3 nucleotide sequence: TGTGCCTGCCCGACAGAGAACACCGGGGAGCTGTTTTTT.

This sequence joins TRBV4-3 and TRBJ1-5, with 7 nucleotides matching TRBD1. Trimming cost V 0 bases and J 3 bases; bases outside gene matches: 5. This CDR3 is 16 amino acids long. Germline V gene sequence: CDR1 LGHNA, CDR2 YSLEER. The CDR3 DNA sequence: TGCGCCAGCAGCCAAGATTCGGGACAGCACAATCAGCCCCAGCATTTT. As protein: CASSQDSGQHNQPQHF.

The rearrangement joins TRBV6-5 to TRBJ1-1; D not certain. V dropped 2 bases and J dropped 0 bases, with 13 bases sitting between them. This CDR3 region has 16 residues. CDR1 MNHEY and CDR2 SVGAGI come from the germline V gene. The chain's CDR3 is CASSYTGGYMNTEAFF. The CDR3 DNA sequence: TGTGCCAGCAGTTACACGGGCGGATACATGAACACTGAAGCTTTCTTT.

DNA of the CDR3: TGTGCCAGTAGTATGGTTCAGGGAACTAAAGAGACCCAGTACTTC. This encodes CASSMVQGTKETQYF. The rearrangement links TRBV19 to TRBJ2-5; maybe TRBD1 (5 bases). CDR1 is LNHDA and CDR2 is SQIVND in the germline V gene (reference sequence). V lost 3 bases to trimming and J lost 3 bases, with 14 bases between them. The CDR3 has 15 residues.

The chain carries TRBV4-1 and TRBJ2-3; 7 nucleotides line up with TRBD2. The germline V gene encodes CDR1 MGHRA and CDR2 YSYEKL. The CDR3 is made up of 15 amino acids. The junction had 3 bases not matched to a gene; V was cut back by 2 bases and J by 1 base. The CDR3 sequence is CASSQTSVGTDTQYF. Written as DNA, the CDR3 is TGCGCCAGCAGCCAAACTAGCGTGGGCACAGATACGCAGTATTTT.

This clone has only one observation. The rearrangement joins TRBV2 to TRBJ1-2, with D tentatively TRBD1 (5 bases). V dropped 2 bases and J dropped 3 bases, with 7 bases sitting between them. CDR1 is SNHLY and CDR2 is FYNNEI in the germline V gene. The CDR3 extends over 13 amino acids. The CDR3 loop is CASSETGHYGYTF. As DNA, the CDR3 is TGTGCCAGCAGTGAAACAGGCCACTATGGCTACACCTTC.

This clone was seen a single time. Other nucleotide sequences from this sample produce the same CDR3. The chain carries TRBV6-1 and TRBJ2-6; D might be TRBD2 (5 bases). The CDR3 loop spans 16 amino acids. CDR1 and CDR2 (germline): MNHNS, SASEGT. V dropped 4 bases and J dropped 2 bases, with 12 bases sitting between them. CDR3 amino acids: CASSVLTGTGANVLTF. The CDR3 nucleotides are TGTGCCAGCAGTGTCCTTACGGGGACTGGGGCCAACGTCCTGACTTTC.

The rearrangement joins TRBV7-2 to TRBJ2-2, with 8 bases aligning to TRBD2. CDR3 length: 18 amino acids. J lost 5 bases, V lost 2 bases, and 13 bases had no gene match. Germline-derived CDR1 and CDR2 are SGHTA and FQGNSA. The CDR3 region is CASSLTVEREWETGELFF. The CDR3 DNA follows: TGTGCCAGCAGCTTAACGGTTGAGCGGGAGTGGGAAACCGGGGAGCTGTTTTTT. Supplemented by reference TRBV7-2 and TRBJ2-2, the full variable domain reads GAGVSQSPSNKVTEKGKDVELRCDPISGHTALYWYRQSLGQGLEFLIYFQGNSAPDKSGLPSDRFSAERTGGSVSTLTIQRTQQEDSAVYLCASSLTVEREWETGELFFGEGSRLTVL.

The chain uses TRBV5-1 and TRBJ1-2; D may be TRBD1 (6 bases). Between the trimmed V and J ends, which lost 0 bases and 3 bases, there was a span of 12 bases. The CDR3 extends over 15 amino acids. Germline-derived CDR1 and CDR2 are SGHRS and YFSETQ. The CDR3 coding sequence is TGCGCCAGCAGCTTGGTAACAGGGTTTGACTATGGCTACACCTTC. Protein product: CASSLVTGFDYGYTF.

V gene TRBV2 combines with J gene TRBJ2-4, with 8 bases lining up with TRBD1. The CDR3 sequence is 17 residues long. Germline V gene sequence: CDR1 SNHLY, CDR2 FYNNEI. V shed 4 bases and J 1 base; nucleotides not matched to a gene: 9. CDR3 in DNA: TGTGCCAGCAGTGCACGACAGGGGCTCGACGCCAAAAACATTCAGTACTTC. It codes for CASSARQGLDAKNIQYF. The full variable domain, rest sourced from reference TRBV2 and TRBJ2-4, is EPEVTQTPSHQVTQMGQEVILRCVPISNHLYFYWYRQILGQKVEFLVSFYNNEISEKSEIFDDQFSVERPDGSNFTLKIRSTKLEDSAMYFCASSARQGLDAKNIQYFGAGTRLSVL.

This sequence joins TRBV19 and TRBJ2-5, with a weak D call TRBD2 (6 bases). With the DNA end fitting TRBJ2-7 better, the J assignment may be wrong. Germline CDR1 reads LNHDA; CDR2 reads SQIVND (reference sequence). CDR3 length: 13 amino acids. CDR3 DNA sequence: TGTGCCAGTAGCCCCCCGGGGGCCTACGAGCAGTACTTC. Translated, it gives CASSPPGAYEQYF.